This T cell receptor (beta chain) was sequenced for a study of neurological immune-mediated disorders. General study findings and limits: Levels of TCR clonal expansion peaked in HTLV-1-associated myelopathy and reached their lowest in multiple sclerosis, under those of healthy controls.

Time point in this sample: technical triplicate 1. The CDR3 is 14 amino acids. Germline trimming cut 6 bases from V and 5 bases from J; bases unmatched to any gene: 9. CDR1 is DFQATT, CDR2 SNEGSKA, per germline (reference sequence). This clonotype came up many times. What it recognizes is unknown. MiXCR, applied by TCRdb to the 5' RACE reads, yields one record per CDR3 protein. Here the sample spans roughly 25,000 distinct CDR3 sequences, about 13% being singletons. The receptor's source is a female donor with HTLV-1-associated myelopathy (HAM/TSP). Sequencing used CD4+ T cells from blood. The chain uses TRBV20-1 and TRBJ2-3, with 9 bases identical to TRBD2. The CDR3 region has the DNA TGCAGTGCCACGACTAGCGGAGGTATAGATACGCAGTATTTT. It is translated as CSATTSGGIDTQYF.